This entry concerns a single T cell receptor (beta chain). Its antigen remains unidentified. The sample originates from a study of follicular helper T cells after annual influenza vaccination. Study as a whole: Blood was drawn on days 0, 7 and 28 after vaccination. General study findings and limits: ICOS+CD38+ cTfh clonality tracked population frequency, and its change tracked circulating plasmablast change. Undersampling of larger non-cTfh compartments could not be excluded. Successive annual vaccinations recalled a recurrent oligoclonal ICOS+CD38+ cTfh response with influenza-specific clonotypes.

Time point described: 2015-2016 season, 7 days after influenza vaccination. Clones were sequenced by immunoSEQ multiplex PCR, and TCRdb holds only the in-frame ones, with some missing. This sample has 8,500 to 11,000 clones, with around four fifths found just once. This CDR3 comprises 12 residues. Trimming pared 0 bases from V and 7 bases from J, leaving 6 bases between. The germline gives CDR1 MGHRA, CDR2 YSYEKL. This rearrangement joins TRBV4-1 to TRBJ2-5; D gene unclear. Here the sequenced sample was CXCR5- memory CD4+ T cells sorted from blood, taken 7 days after influenza vaccination. The TCR comes from an adult who received the influenza vaccine. In nucleotides, the CDR3 is TGCGCCAGCAGCCAAGATTGGGGGACCCAGTACTTC. Its protein product is CASSQDWGTQYF.